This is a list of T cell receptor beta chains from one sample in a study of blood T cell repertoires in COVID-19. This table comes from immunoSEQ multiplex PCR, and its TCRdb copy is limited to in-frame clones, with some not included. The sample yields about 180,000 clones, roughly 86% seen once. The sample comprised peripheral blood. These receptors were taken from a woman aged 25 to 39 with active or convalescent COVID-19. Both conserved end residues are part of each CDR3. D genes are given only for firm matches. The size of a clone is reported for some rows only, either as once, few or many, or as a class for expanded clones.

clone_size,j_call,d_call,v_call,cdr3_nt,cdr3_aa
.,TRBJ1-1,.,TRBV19,TGTGCCAGTAGTATCGACAGCAGGGACACTGAAGCTTTCTTT,CASSIDSRDTEAFF
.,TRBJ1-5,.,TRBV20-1,TGCAGTGCTGGTGGGGATGCAGGGCAGCCCCAGCATTTT,CSAGGDAGQPQHF
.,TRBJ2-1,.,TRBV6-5,TGTGCCAGCAGCGAGACTAGGCTGTCCTACAATGAGCAGTTCTTC,CASSETRLSYNEQFF
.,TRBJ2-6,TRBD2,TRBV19,TGTGCCAGTAGGCCTAGCGGGGAGACTGGGGCCAACGTCCTGACTTTC,CASRPSGETGANVLTF
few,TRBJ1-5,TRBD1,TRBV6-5,TGTGCCAGCAGTCTTACGACAGGGACCAATCAGCCCCAGCATTTT,CASSLTTGTNQPQHF
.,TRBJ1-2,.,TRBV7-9,TGTGCCAGCAGCTCCTCCTATGGCTACACCTTC,CASSSSYGYTF
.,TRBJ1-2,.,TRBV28,TGTGCCAGCAGTTTATACGGGGGGACGAACTATGGCTACACCTTC,CASSLYGGTNYGYTF
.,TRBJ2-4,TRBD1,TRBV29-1,TGCAGCGCTGTCCCGGGGACAGGGGCCAAAAACATTCAGTACTTC,CSAVPGTGAKNIQYF
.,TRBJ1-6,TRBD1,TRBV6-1,TGTGCCAGCAGTGAAGCGCGGCAGGGGGCTCGAAATTCACCCCTCCACTTT,CASSEARQGARNSPLHF
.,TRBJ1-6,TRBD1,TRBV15,TGTGCCACCAGCAGCATCGCTCGGGAGGACAGGGGTCGCTCACCCCTCCACTTT,CATSSIAREDRGRSPLHF
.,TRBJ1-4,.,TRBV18,TGTGCCAGCTCACCCGACCGGGTCGGCGCTGAAAAACTGTTTTTT,CASSPDRVGAEKLFF
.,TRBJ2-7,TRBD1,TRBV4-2,TGTGCCAGCAGCCAGGCCACAGGGGTTTTCGACGAGCAGTACTTC,CASSQATGVFDEQYF
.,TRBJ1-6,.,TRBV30,TGTGCCCAGCAGGGCTCCTATAATTCACCCCTCCACTTT,CAQQGSYNSPLHF
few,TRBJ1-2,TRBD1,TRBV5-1,TGCGCCAGCAGCTGGACAGGGAAAGAGAATGGCTACACCTTC,CASSWTGKENGYTF
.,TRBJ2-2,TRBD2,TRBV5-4,TGTGCCAGCAGCCCCTGGGGGACTAGCGGGAGTGGCGGGGAGCTGTTTTTT,CASSPWGTSGSGGELFF
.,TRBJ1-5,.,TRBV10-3,TGTGCCATCAGCTTAGAGAGCAATCAGCCCCAGCATTTT,CAISLESNQPQHF
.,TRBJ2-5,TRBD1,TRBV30,TGTGCCTGGGGTCCCGGGACAGGGACCAAGGAGACCCAGTACTTC,CAWGPGTGTKETQYF
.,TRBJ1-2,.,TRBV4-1,TGCGCCAGCAGCCTGGGGCGAAATACTAACTATGGCTACACCTTC,CASSLGRNTNYGYTF
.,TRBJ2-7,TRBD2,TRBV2,TGTGCCAGCAGTGGGACTAGCGGGAGGAGCTACGAGCAGTACTTC,CASSGTSGRSYEQYF
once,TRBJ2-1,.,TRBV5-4,TGTGCCAGCAGCCCTAAAGCTTTAAGCTCCTACAATGAGCAGTTCTTC,CASSPKALSSYNEQFF
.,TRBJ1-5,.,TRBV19,TGTGCCAGTAAGATCGGACACGCTGGGAGCAATCAGCCCCAGCATTTT,CASKIGHAGSNQPQHF
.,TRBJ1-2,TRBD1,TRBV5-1,TGCGCCAGCAGCCCGGTAGGGGACAGGGGGAACTATGGCTACACCTTC,CASSPVGDRGNYGYTF
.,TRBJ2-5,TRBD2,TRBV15,TGTGCCACCAGCAGATCTACTAGCGAGTGGGAGACCCAGTACTTC,CATSRSTSEWETQYF
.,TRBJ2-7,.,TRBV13,TGTGCCAGCAGCCCAGACAGCTCCTACGAGCAGTACTTC,CASSPDSSYEQYF
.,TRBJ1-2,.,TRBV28,TGTGCCAGCAGTTTAGGCGGCACTAACTATGGCTACACCTTC,CASSLGGTNYGYTF
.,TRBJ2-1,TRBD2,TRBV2,TGTGCCAGCACTACTAGCGGGGGTTATGAGCAGTTCTTC,CASTTSGGYEQFF
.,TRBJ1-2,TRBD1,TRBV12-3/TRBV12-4,TGTGCCAGCAGCTCAGGGGGCGATGGCTACACCTTC,CASSSGGDGYTF
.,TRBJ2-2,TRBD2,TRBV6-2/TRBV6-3,TGTGCCAGCAGCGACAGGTGGGCTAGCGGGGCGAACACCGGGGAGCTGTTTTTT,CASSDRWASGANTGELFF
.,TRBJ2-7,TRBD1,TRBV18,TGTGCCAGCTCACAACTCCCGGGACAGGGAACCTACGAGCAGTACTTC,CASSQLPGQGTYEQYF
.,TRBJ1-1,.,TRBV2,TGTGCCAGCAGCGTCCCTTCTACAGGGAACACTGAAGCTTTCTTT,CASSVPSTGNTEAFF
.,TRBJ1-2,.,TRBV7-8,TGTGCCAGCAGCTTAGGAAGGGAGGACTATGGCTACACCTTC,CASSLGREDYGYTF
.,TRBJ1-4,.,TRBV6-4,TGTGCCAGCAGCGAGACAGGCCAGAATGAAAAACTGTTTTTT,CASSETGQNEKLFF
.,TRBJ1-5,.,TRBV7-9,TGTGCCAGCAGCTTAGGGAATGGGCAGAATCAGCCCCAGCATTTT,CASSLGNGQNQPQHF
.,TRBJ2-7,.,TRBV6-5,TGTGCCAGCAGTTACGTCGGAGGCTCCTACGAGCAGTACTTC,CASSYVGGSYEQYF
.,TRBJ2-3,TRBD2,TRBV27,TGTGCCAGCAGTTTCGCTAGCGGGCCCCCGCGGCAGTATTTT,CASSFASGPPRQYF
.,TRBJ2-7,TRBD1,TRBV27,TGTGCCAGCAGTCTGGGACAGGGGTTCTACGAGCAGTACTTC,CASSLGQGFYEQYF
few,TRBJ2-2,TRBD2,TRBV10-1,TGCGCCAGCAGTGAGAGCGGGAGAGACACCGGGGAGCTGTTTTTT,CASSESGRDTGELFF
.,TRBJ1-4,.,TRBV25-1,TGTGCCAGCAGTGACAGTTCTTATCCGTCTGAAAAACTGTTTTTT,CASSDSSYPSEKLFF
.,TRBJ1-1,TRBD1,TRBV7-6,TGTGCCAGCAGACCATACAGGGGACTAGCTTTCTTT,CASRPYRGLAFF
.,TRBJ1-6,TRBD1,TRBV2,TGTGCCAGCAGGCCACCTACAGGGGGTGGGTCACCCCTCCACTTT,CASRPPTGGGSPLHF
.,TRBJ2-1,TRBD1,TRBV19,TGTGCCAGTAGTACAGGACAGGGGGTATTGCATGAGCAGTTCTTC,CASSTGQGVLHEQFF
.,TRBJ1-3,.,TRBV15,TGTGCCACCAGCAGAGATCGACAGGCTGTTTACAACTCTGGAAACACCATATATTTT,CATSRDRQAVYNSGNTIYF
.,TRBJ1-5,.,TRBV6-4,TGTGCCAGCAGTGCCAGTTATAGCAATCAGCCCCAGCATTTT,CASSASYSNQPQHF
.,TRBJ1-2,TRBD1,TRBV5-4,TGTGCCAGCAGCTTCGCCGGGACAGGTACCTTTTATGGCTACACCTTC,CASSFAGTGTFYGYTF
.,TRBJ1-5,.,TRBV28,TGTGCCAGCAGTCGACACCAGCCCCAGCATTTT,CASSRHQPQHF
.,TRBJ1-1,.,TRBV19,TGTGCCAGTAGTACCAGGCGGGTGAACACTGAAGCTTTCTTT,CASSTRRVNTEAFF
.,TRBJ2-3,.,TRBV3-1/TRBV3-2,TGTGCCAGCAGTGACTGGCGGGCCACAGATACGCAGTATTTT,CASSDWRATDTQYF
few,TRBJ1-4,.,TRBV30,TGTGCCTGGAGTGGGACCCCCACAGGCGAAAAACTGTTTTTT,CAWSGTPTGEKLFF
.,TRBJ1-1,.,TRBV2,TGTGCCAGCAGTGAGGGGGGGGCGCGGTCTGAAGCTTTCTTT,CASSEGGARSEAFF
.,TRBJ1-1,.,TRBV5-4,TGTGCCAGCAGCCCGGAGGTGAATAATGTGAACACTGAAGCTTTCTTT,CASSPEVNNVNTEAFF